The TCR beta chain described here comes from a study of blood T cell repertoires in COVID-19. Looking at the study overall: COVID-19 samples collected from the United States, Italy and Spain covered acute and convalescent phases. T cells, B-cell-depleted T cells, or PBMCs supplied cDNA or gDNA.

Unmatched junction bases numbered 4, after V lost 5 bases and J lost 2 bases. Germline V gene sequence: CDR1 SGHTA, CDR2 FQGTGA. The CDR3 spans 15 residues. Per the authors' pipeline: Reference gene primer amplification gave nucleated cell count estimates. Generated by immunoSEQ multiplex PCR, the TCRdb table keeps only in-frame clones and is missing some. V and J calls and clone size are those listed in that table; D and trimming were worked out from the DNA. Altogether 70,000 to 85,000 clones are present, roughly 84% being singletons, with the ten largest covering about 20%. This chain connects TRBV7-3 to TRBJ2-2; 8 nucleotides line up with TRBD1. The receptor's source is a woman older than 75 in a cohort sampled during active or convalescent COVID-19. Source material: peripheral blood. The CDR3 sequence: CASSRTGINTGELFF. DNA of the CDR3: TGTGCCAGCAGCAGGACAGGGATAAACACCGGGGAGCTGTTTTTT.